Listed below are T cell receptor beta chains from one sample, sequenced in a study of CD8+ T cells in alopecia areata. The data were produced by immunoSEQ multiplex PCR, yet TCRdb's version contains in-frame clones alone and is incomplete. Of more than 150,000 clones detected, 60% appear once; the ten largest clones hold 3% to 3.5%. The input for sequencing was CD4+ T cells sorted from blood, taken at week 4, from a patient treated with tofacitinib. The receptors shown here come from a human donor with alopecia areata. Both conserved end residues are part of each CDR3. The D gene is left open where the match is weak. Some rows mark clone size as missing; the rest say once, few, many or name a class of expanded clone.

TRBD2,TRBJ2-6,.,TRBV6-5,CASSGGISGANVLTF,TGTGCCAGCAGCGGGGGGATCTCTGGGGCCAACGTCCTGACTTTC
.,TRBJ2-3,.,TRBV5-1,CASRRDSTPDTQYF,TGCGCCAGCAGACGCGACAGCACACCAGATACGCAGTATTTT
.,TRBJ2-5,.,TRBV2,CASRGTLQETQYF,TGTGCCAGCCGCGGGACTCTACAAGAGACCCAGTACTTC
.,TRBJ1-2,.,TRBV9,CASSVGGTAGGTRGYTF,TGTGCCAGCAGCGTAGGAGGAACAGCGGGTGGAACAAGGGGCTACACCTTC
TRBD1,TRBJ2-2,.,TRBV29-1,CSAKHNRGTGELFF,TGCAGCGCCAAGCATAACAGGGGCACCGGGGAGCTGTTTTTT
.,TRBJ2-3,few,TRBV5-1,CASSLSGDGSTDTQYF,TGCGCCAGCAGCTTGTCTGGTGACGGAAGCACAGATACGCAGTATTTT
TRBD1,TRBJ1-1,.,TRBV2,CASSEGPHRGMNTEAFF,TGTGCCAGCAGTGAAGGACCTCACAGGGGGATGAACACTGAAGCTTTCTTT
.,TRBJ1-2,.,TRBV23-1,CASSQWVFAGEYYGYTF,TGCGCCAGCAGTCAATGGGTCTTTGCAGGGGAATACTATGGCTACACCTTC
.,TRBJ1-1,.,TRBV9,CASSVVSDRNAEAFF,TGTGCCAGCAGCGTAGTCAGCGATAGGAACGCTGAAGCTTTCTTT
.,TRBJ2-7,.,TRBV29-1,CSVYVESYEQYF,TGCAGCGTTTACGTGGAGTCCTACGAGCAGTACTTC
TRBD2,TRBJ2-5,.,TRBV9,CASGNIAGGRETQYF,TGTGCCAGCGGAAATATAGCGGGGGGGCGAGAGACCCAGTACTTC